This entry is about one TCR beta chain. Its antigen is not identified. The sample belongs to a study of T cell responses to AZD1222 COVID-19 vaccine. This table comes from immunoSEQ multiplex PCR, and its TCRdb copy is limited to in-frame clones, with some not included. This table holds about 150,000 clones, 90% to 95% found once. Germline assignment: CDR1 MNHNY and CDR2 SVGAGI (reference sequence). Trimming removed 4 bases from V and 3 bases from J, with 10 bases in between. The CDR3 runs 13 residues. Pooled in the analysis were second doses at about 4 or about 12 weeks. Study results and caveats: Nearly half of spike-specific TCRs reportedly go after variant regions that carry no mutations. Repertoires were obtained only post-peak T cell response.

The V and J genes are TRBV6-6 and TRBJ2-7; weak D call: TRBD1 (6 bases). The TCR comes from an adult who received the AZD1222 COVID-19 vaccine. The source material was peripheral blood, sampled 28 days after the second AZD1222 dose. CDR3 sequence (DNA): TGTGCCAGCAGTTCTGGGGGCTTCTACGAGCAGTACTTC. This translates into CASSSGGFYEQYF.